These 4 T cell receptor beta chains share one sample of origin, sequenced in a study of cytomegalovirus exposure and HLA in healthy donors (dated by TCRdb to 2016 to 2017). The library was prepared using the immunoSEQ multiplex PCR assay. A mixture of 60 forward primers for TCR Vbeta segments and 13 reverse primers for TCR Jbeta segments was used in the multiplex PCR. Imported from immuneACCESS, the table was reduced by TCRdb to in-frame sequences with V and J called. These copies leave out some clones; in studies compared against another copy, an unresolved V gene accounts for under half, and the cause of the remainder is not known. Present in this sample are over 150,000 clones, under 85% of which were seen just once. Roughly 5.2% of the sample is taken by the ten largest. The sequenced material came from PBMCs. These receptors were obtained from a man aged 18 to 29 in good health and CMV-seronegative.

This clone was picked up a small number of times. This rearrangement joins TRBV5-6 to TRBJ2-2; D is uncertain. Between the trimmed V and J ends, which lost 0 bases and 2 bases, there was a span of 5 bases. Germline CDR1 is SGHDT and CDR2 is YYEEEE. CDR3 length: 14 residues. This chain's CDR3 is CASSLALNTGELFF. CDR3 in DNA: TGTGCCAGCAGCTTGGCACTTAACACCGGGGAGCTGTTTTTT.

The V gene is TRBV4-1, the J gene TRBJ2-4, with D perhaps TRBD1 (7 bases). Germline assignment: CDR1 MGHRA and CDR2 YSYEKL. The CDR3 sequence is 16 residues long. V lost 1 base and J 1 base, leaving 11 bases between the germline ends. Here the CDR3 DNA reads TGCGCCAGCAGCCAAGCGGCAGGGGGGGCCAAAAACATTCAGTACTTC. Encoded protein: CASSQAAGGAKNIQYF.

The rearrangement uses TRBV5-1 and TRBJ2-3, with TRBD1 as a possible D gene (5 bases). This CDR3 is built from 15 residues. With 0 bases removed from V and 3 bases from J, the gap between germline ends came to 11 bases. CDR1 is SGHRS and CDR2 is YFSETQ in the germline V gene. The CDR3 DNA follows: TGCGCCAGCAGCTTGGGACAGTTCTTAACAGATACGCAGTATTTT. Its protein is CASSLGQFLTDTQYF.

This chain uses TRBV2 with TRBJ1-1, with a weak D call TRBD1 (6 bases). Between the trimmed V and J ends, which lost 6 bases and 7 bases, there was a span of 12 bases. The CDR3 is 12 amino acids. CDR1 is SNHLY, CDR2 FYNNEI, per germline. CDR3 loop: CASREQGYEAFF. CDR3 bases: TGTGCCAGCAGGGAACAGGGATATGAAGCTTTCTTT.